This passage covers 25 T cell receptor beta chains from one sample sequenced in a study of cytomegalovirus exposure and HLA in healthy donors. The PCR contained 60 Vbeta and 13 Jbeta primers. Clones were sequenced by immunoSEQ multiplex PCR, and TCRdb holds only the in-frame ones, with some missing. The sample consists of 100,000 to 150,000 clones, over 9.5% of them appearing once. Sequenced: PBMCs. Receptor source: a woman younger than 35 in good health and CMV-seropositive.

The chain has TRBV25-1 and TRBJ2-2, with D possibly being TRBD2 (5 bases). The CDR3 covers 14 residues. Looked up from germline, CDR1 is MGHDK and CDR2 is SYGVNS. V was pared by 6 bases and J by 8 bases, with 16 bases between. The CDR3, as DNA: TGTGCCAGCAGACGACATGGGTCGGGGGGGGAGCTGTTTTTT. Its protein product is CASRRHGSGGELFF. Full variable domain (missing parts from reference TRBV25-1 and TRBJ2-2): EADIYQTPRYLVIGTGKKITLECSQTMGHDKMYWYQQDPGMELHLIHYSYGVNSTEKGDLSSESTVSRIRTEHFPLTLESARPSHTSQYLCASRRHGSGGELFFGEGSRLTVL.

This clone has only a few counts. The chain links TRBV30 to TRBJ2-1; TRBD2 is a possible D gene (6 bases). CDR3 length equals 13 residues. Germline CDR1 GTSNPN, CDR2 SVGIG (reference sequence). V was shortened by 4 bases and J by 14 bases, with 21 bases between the two germline ends. CDR3 residues: CAWTGEWSGLKFF. The CDR3 region has the DNA TGTGCCTGGACCGGGGAATGGTCGGGACTCAAGTTCTTC.

CDR3 sequence (DNA): TGCGCCAGCAGCTCAGGATCAAATTCACCCCTCCACTTT. Protein product: CASSSGSNSPLHF. The genes are TRBV5-1 and TRBJ1-6; the D is unclear. V lost 3 bases, J lost 7 bases, and 8 bases lay in between. CDR3 length: 13 amino acids. Germline V gene lookup returns CDR1 SGHRS and CDR2 YFSETQ.

The V and J genes are TRBV2 and TRBJ2-7, with a possible D match to TRBD2 (7 bases). V was shortened by 8 bases and J by 7 bases, with 24 bases between the two germline ends. The germline V gene encodes CDR1 SNHLY and CDR2 FYNNEI. The CDR3 covers 15 residues. CDR3 sequence (DNA): TGTGCCAGCGTCGGACTAGGGGGAAACTCGCGTGAGCAGTACTTC. Translation: CASVGLGGNSREQYF.

The chain carries TRBV27 and TRBJ1-5; D not resolved. V shed 8 bases and J shed 3 bases, with 11 bases lying between them. Germline V gene lookup returns CDR1 MNHEY and CDR2 SMNVEV (reference sequence). CDR3 length: 13 amino acids. The CDR3 region is CASGVGFNQPQHF. CDR3 sequence (DNA): TGTGCCAGCGGAGTTGGTTTCAATCAGCCCCAGCATTTT.

This chain uses TRBV2 with TRBJ2-7; no clear D gene. The length of the CDR3 is 12 residues. Germline CDR1 SNHLY, CDR2 FYNNEI. V lost 3 bases and J 6 bases, leaving 9 bases between the germline ends. The CDR3 is CASSEFDTEQYF. The CDR3 DNA follows: TGTGCCAGCAGTGAGTTTGACACCGAGCAGTACTTC.

V gene TRBV5-8 combines with J gene TRBJ2-7, with D unresolved. Germline CDR1 SGHTS, CDR2 YDEGEE. This CDR3 has 12 residues. Trimming shortened V by 2 bases and J by 4 bases, and 7 bases separated the two germline ends. Here the CDR3 DNA reads TGTGCCAGCAGCTTTAGTGAATACGAGCAGTACTTC. It is translated as CASSFSEYEQYF. The variable domain in full, completed from reference TRBV5-8 and TRBJ2-7, reads EAGVTQSPTHLIKTRGQQATLRCSPISGHTSVYWYQQALGLGLQFLLWYDEGEERNRGNFPPRFSGRQFPNYSSELNVNALELEDSALYLCASSFSEYEQYFGPGTRLTVT.

This clone turned up a few times. The V gene is TRBV7-9, the J gene TRBJ2-2, with TRBD1 as a possible D gene (6 bases). V was clipped by 5 bases and J by 2 bases, with 12 bases between them. This CDR3 comprises 15 residues. CDR1 and CDR2 (germline): SEHNR, FQNEAQ (reference sequence). The CDR3 nucleotides read TGTGCCAGCAGCACCGGGACACTCAACACCGGGGAGCTGTTTTTT. Protein: CASSTGTLNTGELFF.

The chain recombines TRBV11-2 with TRBJ1-4, with D hard to call. The V gene lost 1 base and the J gene lost 0 bases, with 9 bases spanning the gap. Per germline, CDR1 SGHAT and CDR2 FQNNGV. The CDR3 runs 16 residues. This chain's CDR3 is CASSLGLGATNEKLFF. Here the CDR3 DNA reads TGTGCCAGCAGCTTAGGGCTAGGTGCAACTAATGAAAAACTGTTTTTT.

Ten or more counts support this clone. The rearrangement links TRBV6-5 to TRBJ1-5, with TRBD1 as a possible D gene (6 bases). There are 13 residues in the CDR3. The germline CDR1 and CDR2 sequences are MNHEY and SVGAGI. V was pared by 5 bases and J by 5 bases, with 10 bases between. CDR3 in DNA: TGTGCCAGCAGTAAATACAGGGATCAGCCCCAGCATTTT. It is translated as CASSKYRDQPQHF.

The V gene is TRBV29-1, the J gene TRBJ2-3, with D tentatively TRBD1 (5 bases). The V and J ends lost 6 bases and 7 bases respectively, with 11 bases between them. CDR3 length: 11 amino acids. Germline-derived CDR1 and CDR2 are SQVTM and ANQGSEA. The CDR3 sequence is CSVATDYTQYF. The CDR3 bases are TGCAGCGTCGCGACAGATTATACGCAGTATTTT.

This clone was observed a handful of times. The rearrangement uses TRBV7-8 and TRBJ1-1, with D maybe TRBD1 (5 bases). The germline V gene encodes CDR1 SGHVS and CDR2 FQNEAQ. CDR3 size: 14 residues. Trimming removed 4 bases at V and 1 base at J, with 10 bases between. The CDR3 reads CASSYPTGNTEAFF. The CDR3 bases are TGTGCCAGCAGCTATCCCACAGGGAACACTGAAGCTTTCTTT.

This clone has just a few counts. J is TRBJ1-2 and V is TRBV19; D is perhaps TRBD1 (6 bases). The germline V gene encodes CDR1 LNHDA and CDR2 SQIVND (reference sequence). Trimming cost V 0 bases and J 4 bases, with 9 bases left between them. The CDR3 length is 14 residues. In DNA form, the CDR3 reads TGTGCCAGTAGTATAGAGGACAGCGGCTATGGCTACACCTTC. Its protein is CASSIEDSGYGYTF.

This clone was picked up a small number of times. The CDR3 region is CASSLGAATDTQYF. Here the CDR3 DNA reads TGCGCCAGCAGCTTGGGGGCAGCCACAGATACGCAGTATTTT. This chain connects TRBV5-1 to TRBJ2-3; D is unclear. CDR3 length: 14 amino acids. Trimming took 0 bases from V and 2 from J, leaving 7 bases between them. The germline CDR1 and CDR2 sequences are SGHRS and YFSETQ.

There are a few counts of this clone. The chain uses TRBV4-2 and TRBJ2-5, with 11 bases identical to TRBD2. The CDR3 runs 16 residues. Germline V lookup: CDR1 LGHNA, CDR2 YNFKEQ. V lost 6 bases to trimming and J lost 1 base; unmatched junction nucleotides: 7. The CDR3 DNA reads as TGTGCCAGCAGGTCCACTAGCGGGAGTCTCCAAGAGACCCAGTACTTC. Translated, it gives CASRSTSGSLQETQYF.

This clone occurred a few times. The chain recombines TRBV5-1 with TRBJ2-7, with 7 bases fitting TRBD2. Germline CDR1 is SGHRS and CDR2 is YFSETQ. The J segment lost 2 bases and the V segment lost 4 bases, leaving 6 bases of the junction unmatched. The CDR3 is made up of 14 amino acids. The CDR3 sequence is CASSLSGITYEQYF. CDR3 bases: TGCGCCAGCAGCCTAAGCGGGATCACCTACGAGCAGTACTTC.

The chain recombines TRBV30 with TRBJ1-2; D may be TRBD1 (5 bases). CDR1 and CDR2 (germline): GTSNPN, SVGIG (reference sequence). V shed 8 bases and J shed 4 bases, with 11 bases lying between them. The CDR3 spans 11 residues. The CDR3 region has the DNA TGTGCCCTGGGGGGTGGCTATGGCTACACCTTC. The encoded protein is CALGGGYGYTF.

This clone has a handful of counts. This chain uses TRBV6-6 with TRBJ2-5, with D possibly being TRBD1 (5 bases). Trimming removed 5 bases at V and 7 bases at J, with 20 bases between. The length of the CDR3 is 15 residues. The V gene's germline CDR1 is MNHNY and CDR2 SVGAGI (reference sequence). The CDR3 spells CASSAGQGELATQYF. Written as DNA, the CDR3 is TGTGCCAGCAGTGCCGGGCAGGGCGAGTTGGCGACCCAGTACTTC.

The rearrangement links TRBV25-1 to TRBJ1-2; no firm D call. Germline CDR1 MGHDK, CDR2 SYGVNS. V was shortened by 3 bases and J by 7 bases, with 12 bases between the two germline ends. This CDR3 has 13 residues. The CDR3 loop reads CASSDEDSGGYTF. The CDR3 DNA reads TGTGCCAGCAGTGACGAGGACTCCGGTGGCTACACCTTC.

This chain links TRBV2 with TRBJ1-2; TRBD1 matches 9 bases. The length of the CDR3 is 18 residues. The germline CDR1 and CDR2 sequences are SNHLY and FYNNEI. Trimming took 0 bases from V and 5 from J; bases not matched to a gene: 13. The CDR3 bases are TGTGCCAGCAGTGAAGCGCTTGTACGCTTGGGGACAGGGTATGGCTACACCTTC. It encodes CASSEALVRLGTGYGYTF.

This clone was found a few times. The chain is built from TRBV11-3 and TRBJ2-1, with a possible D match to TRBD2 (5 bases). V was clipped by 5 bases and J by 5 bases, with 16 bases between them. CDR3 size: 15 residues. The germline V gene has CDR1 SGHNT and CDR2 YENEEA. The CDR3 spells CASSGRDRENNEQFF. CDR3 nucleotide sequence: TGTGCCAGCAGCGGTAGAGACCGGGAAAACAATGAGCAGTTCTTC.

This clone was seen a handful of times. The rearrangement uses TRBV4-2 and TRBJ2-2; 7 bases align to TRBD2. This CDR3 comprises 17 residues. Germline assignment: CDR1 LGHNA and CDR2 YNFKEQ. Losses at the gene ends were 4 bases for V and 0 bases for J; bases not matched to a gene: 8. CDR3 in DNA: TGTGCCAGCAGCCTCGCCTATGGGGGGGCGAACACCGGGGAGCTGTTTTTT. Its protein is CASSLAYGGANTGELFF.

This rearrangement joins TRBV7-9 to TRBJ1-2; weak D call: TRBD1 (5 bases). The CDR3 spans 13 residues. From germline, CDR1 is SEHNR and CDR2 FQNEAQ (reference sequence). Trimming removed 5 bases at V and 1 base at J, with 8 bases between. CDR3 nucleotide sequence: TGTGCCAGCAGCGACAGTAATAACTATGGCTACACCTTC. Translation: CASSDSNNYGYTF.

This clone has just a few counts. The genes are TRBV28 and TRBJ1-3; no definite D call. The germline V gene has CDR1 MDHEN and CDR2 SYDVKM. The CDR3 covers 13 residues. Trimming took 3 bases from V and 8 from J, leaving 11 bases between them. CDR3 in DNA: TGTGCCAGCAGTTTCAGGTTGGGAGACACCATATATTTT. Protein sequence: CASSFRLGDTIYF.

This clone has only a few counts. J is TRBJ1-5 and V is TRBV28; D is possibly TRBD1 (6 bases). V gave up 5 bases and J gave up 1 base, with 9 bases separating them. Germline CDR1 is MDHEN and CDR2 is SYDVKM. The CDR3 is 14 residues long. CDR3 protein: CASSLGGSNQPQHF. CDR3 DNA sequence: TGTGCCAGCAGTCTAGGGGGAAGCAATCAGCCCCAGCATTTT.